The T cell receptor (beta chain) under discussion was sequenced for a study of blood T cell repertoires in COVID-19. Whole-study context: Sites across the United States, Italy and Spain contributed samples from acute and convalescent COVID-19. In each case, the material was cDNA or gDNA derived from T cells, B-cell-depleted T cells, or PBMCs.

Study processing details: Reference gene primer amplification gave nucleated cell count estimates. The method was immunoSEQ multiplex PCR; TCRdb's version includes in-frame clones alone and lacks a portion of them. V, J and clone size are those of that table, while D and trimming were read from the DNA. Here the sample spans about 150,000 clones, about 86% being singletons. The CDR3 runs to 15 residues. Unmatched junction bases numbered 10, after V lost 8 bases and J lost 4 bases. Germline-derived CDR1 and CDR2 are MNHEY and SMNVEV (reference sequence). This clone appeared a few times. This receptor was identified in a man between 65 and 85 years old with acute or convalescent COVID-19. This chain joins TRBV27 and TRBJ2-2; 7 bases align to TRBD1. Sequenced sample: peripheral blood. The DNA for the CDR3 is TGTGCCAGCCTGTCGACAGGGATGCGCACCGGGGAGCTGTTTTTT. Amino acids: CASLSTGMRTGELFF.